A selection of T cell receptor beta chains follows, all from one sample in a study of human T cells and chemical hapten exposure. In TCRdb, the RACE reads were re-called with MiXCR into one record per CDR3 protein. The repertoire holds a few hundred thousand distinct CDR3 sequences, more than 6.5% seen once, with roughly 2.5% in the top ten. The material sequenced was whole blood, taken in connection with sensitization to the hapten diphenylcyclopropenone (DPC). The receptors stem from a woman between 40 and 50 years old with alopecia areata. Some clones in this sample may be carry-over from other donors' samples. Each CDR3 is given with its conserved first and last residue. A D gene is named only where the DNA matches it firmly. Size tells how often a clone was seen (once, few, many) or the class of an expanded clone, and some rows leave it out.

few	TRBV27	TRBJ1-5	NA	CASSLWGMGQPQHF	TGTGCCAGCAGTTTATGGGGTATGGGTCAGCCCCAGCATTTT
few	TRBV7-2	TRBJ2-5	NA	CASTRTSTQETQYF	TGTGCCAGCACCAGGACGTCAACACAAGAGACCCAGTACTTC
few	TRBV28	TRBJ2-1	TRBD1	CASSLPFMGQESSYNEQFF	TGTGCCAGCAGTTTACCATTTATGGGACAGGAAAGCTCCTACAATGAGCAGTTCTTC
few	TRBV6-5	TRBJ2-5	TRBD2	CASSIEASGRGETQYF	TGTGCCAGCAGTATTGAGGCTAGCGGGAGAGGAGAGACCCAGTACTTC
NA	TRBV4-1	TRBJ2-5	NA	CASSQGPYQETQYF	TGCGCCAGCAGCCAGGGACCGTACCAAGAGACCCAGTACTTC
NA	TRBV7-9	TRBJ2-3	TRBD2	CANCLTSSADTQYF	TGTGCCAACTGCTTGACTAGCAGCGCAGATACGCAGTATTTT
many	TRBV12-3/TRBV12-4	TRBJ2-7	NA	CASSPDSYEQYF	TGTGCCAGCAGCCCGGACAGCTACGAGCAGTACTTC
few	TRBV6-2/TRBV6-3	TRBJ2-7	TRBD1	CASSYSTGTGSYF	TGTGCCAGCAGTTACTCGACCGGGACAGGGTCGTACTTC
many	TRBV24-1	TRBJ2-1	TRBD2	CATSDGGLAGDYNEQFF	TGTGCCACCAGTGACGGCGGGCTAGCGGGAGACTACAATGAGCAGTTCTTC
few	TRBV6-5	TRBJ2-3	TRBD2	CASSPTSGSLGTDTQYF	TGTGCCAGCAGTCCGACTAGCGGGAGCCTGGGCACAGATACGCAGTATTTT
NA	TRBV12-3/TRBV12-4	TRBJ2-2	NA	CASRLQYTGELFF	TGTGCCAGCAGGTTGCAATACACCGGGGAGCTGTTTTTT
few	TRBV12-3/TRBV12-4	TRBJ1-1	NA	CASSWGLGGHTEAFF	TGTGCCAGCAGTTGGGGTCTTGGCGGTCACACTGAAGCTTTCTTT
few	TRBV2	TRBJ2-3	TRBD2	CASRPTSGPDTQYF	TGTGCCAGCAGGCCTACTAGCGGCCCGGATACGCAGTATTTT
few	TRBV6-6	TRBJ2-2	TRBD1	CASTVGQGASGELFF	TGTGCCAGCACCGTGGGACAGGGGGCTAGCGGGGAGCTGTTTTTT
few	TRBV28	TRBJ2-7	NA	CASSTIWTVKAYEQYF	TGTGCCAGCAGTACTATCTGGACAGTAAAAGCCTACGAGCAGTACTTC
NA	TRBV6-5	TRBJ2-2	NA	CASSLRPGHMNTGELFF	TGTGCCAGCAGTTTAAGACCGGGACATATGAACACCGGGGAGCTGTTTTTT
NA	TRBV6-5	TRBJ2-1	NA	CASSYAGRRFF	TGTGCCAGCAGTTACGCGGGAAGGCGGTTCTTC
NA	TRBV6-4	TRBJ2-1	NA	CASSDQGGNEQFF	TGTGCCAGCAGTGACCAGGGGGGAAATGAGCAGTTCTTC
few	TRBV20-1	TRBJ2-7	NA	CSAGRGGTYEQYF	TGCAGTGCTGGCAGGGGGGGGACTTACGAGCAGTACTTC
many	TRBV12-3/TRBV12-4	TRBJ1-2	NA	CASTIGSSGYTF	TGTGCCAGCACCATTGGTAGTAGCGGCTACACCTTC
NA	TRBV10-3	TRBJ2-3	NA	CAISESERTQYF	TGTGCCATCAGTGAAAGCGAGAGAACGCAGTATTTT
NA	TRBV7-8	TRBJ2-2	TRBD2	CASRPTSGNLGELFF	TGTGCCAGCAGGCCGACTAGCGGGAACCTCGGGGAGCTGTTTTTT
few	TRBV7-6	TRBJ2-4	NA	CASSLRQGLPNIQYF	TGTGCCAGCAGCTTACGGCAGGGTTTGCCAAACATTCAGTACTTC
NA	TRBV7-2	TRBJ2-1	TRBD2	CASRLAGGRNNEQFF	TGTGCCAGCAGACTAGCGGGAGGGCGAAACAATGAGCAGTTCTTC
NA	TRBV6-5	TRBJ1-2	NA	CASSPFSGNYGYTF	TGTGCCAGCAGTCCTTTTAGCGGGAACTATGGCTACACCTTC
few	TRBV7-2	TRBJ2-1	NA	CASSLFAGGTNEQFF	TGTGCCAGCAGCTTATTTGCAGGGGGGACAAATGAGCAGTTCTTC
NA	TRBV5-1	TRBJ2-5	TRBD1	CASSLTGTGDQETLYF	TGCGCCAGCAGCTTAACCGGGACAGGGGACCAAGAGACCCTGTACTTC
NA	TRBV14	TRBJ2-1	TRBD1	CASSQVRTGLSNEQFF	TGTGCCAGCAGCCAAGTTCGGACAGGGCTTAGCAATGAGCAGTTCTTC
few	TRBV7-2	TRBJ2-3	TRBD2	CASSHRSGSGTDTQYF	TGTGCCAGCAGCCACCGGAGCGGGAGTGGAACAGATACGCAGTATTTT
few	TRBV5-1	TRBJ2-2	NA	CASSRALQTGELFF	TGCGCCAGCAGTCGGGCGCTGCAAACCGGGGAGCTGTTTTTT
NA	TRBV12-3/TRBV12-4	TRBJ2-7	TRBD2	CASSLSAGGSGEQYF	TGTGCCAGCAGTTTATCCGCGGGAGGGTCGGGCGAGCAGTACTTC
NA	TRBV9	TRBJ1-5	TRBD1	CASSTGTGSGQPQHF	TGTGCCAGCAGCACCGGGACAGGCTCAGGTCAGCCCCAGCATTTT
few	TRBV12-3/TRBV12-4	TRBJ2-7	NA	CASRNRVSYEQYF	TGTGCCAGCAGAAACAGGGTCTCCTACGAGCAGTACTTC
NA	TRBV5-1	TRBJ2-5	NA	CASSLERFAGETQYF	TGCGCCAGCAGCTTGGAGCGATTCGCCGGGGAGACCCAGTACTTC
few	TRBV7-2	TRBJ1-6	TRBD1	CASSRGSGQANSPLHF	TGTGCCAGCAGCCGGGGATCGGGACAGGCGAATTCACCCCTCCACTTT
few	TRBV7-8	TRBJ2-2	NA	CASSPRLDGELFF	TGTGCCAGCAGCCCCAGACTAGACGGGGAGCTGTTTTTT
few	TRBV12-3/TRBV12-4	TRBJ2-3	TRBD2	CASSLRAGVNTDTQYF	TGTGCCAGCAGTTTAAGGGCGGGAGTGAACACAGATACGCAGTATTTT
many	TRBV5-5	TRBJ2-1	TRBD2	CASSPGTSGNEQFF	TGTGCCAGCAGCCCCGGGACTAGCGGCAATGAGCAGTTCTTC
NA	TRBV6-5	TRBJ2-3	TRBD2	CASVPKAGGGDTQYF	TGTGCCAGCGTCCCCAAAGCGGGAGGAGGAGATACGCAGTATTTT
many	TRBV5-6	TRBJ1-5	NA	CASSLGHSNQPQHF	TGTGCCAGCAGCTTGGGACATAGCAATCAGCCCCAGCATTTT
few	TRBV20-1	TRBJ2-7	NA	CSALRGRAGGEQYF	TGCAGTGCGTTAAGAGGACGGGCCGGAGGTGAGCAGTACTTC